One TCR beta chain is described in this entry. Sequencing used immunoSEQ multiplex PCR; TCRdb keeps in-frame clones, though not all of them. Of 34,000 or so clones in the sample, around nine tenths were seen once. This specimen comes from a study of OX40 agonist ivuxolimab in advanced cancers. CDR3 length: 13 amino acids. CDR1 is MDHEN, CDR2 SYDVKM, per germline. V was pared by 3 bases and J by 3 bases, with 3 bases between. This chain links TRBV28 with TRBJ2-6, with no clear D. The sequence was collected from an adult with an advanced solid tumor such as melanoma, head and neck, liver or kidney cancer. Here the sequenced sample was CD4+ or CD8+ T cells sorted from blood, taken in a trial of the OX40 agonist ivuxolimab. In nucleotides, the CDR3 is TGTGCCAGCAGTTTTCTTGGGGCCAACGTCCTGACTTTC. Its translation: CASSFLGANVLTF.